This T cell receptor beta chain was sequenced during a study of breast tumors, draining lymph nodes, adjacent tissues. One entry per CDR3 protein results from TCRdb running MiXCR on the multiplex PCR reads. Among 16,000 or so distinct CDR3 sequences listed, about 45% were seen once. This clonotype was observed many times. Germline loops: CDR1 SNHLY, CDR2 FYNNEI. The V gene end was trimmed by 7 bases and the J gene end by 3 bases; junction bases not matched to a gene: 8. This CDR3 spans 15 amino acids. What was sequenced was tumor-adjacent breast tissue. The rearrangement uses TRBV2 and TRBJ2-5; 10 nucleotides line up with TRBD1. The receptor was isolated from a female donor with breast cancer. Some clones in this sample may be carry-over from other donors' samples. The CDR3 DNA is TGTGCCAGCAAGCGGGACAGGGGTTATGAAGAGACCCAGTACTTC. This translates into CASKRDRGYEETQYF.